The next 27 T cell receptor beta chains were all read from a single sample in a study of Ad26.COV2.S vaccination and SARS-CoV-2 variants. Produced via immunoSEQ multiplex PCR; TCRdb's table is partial and in-frame only. The sample has under 550,000 clones; about nine tenths are singletons. Documented treatment: some 20 received Ad26.COV2.S at low or high dose, single or two shots; roughly 5 received placebo; per-sample allocation not given. Vaccine and placebo recipients were sampled on day 63 after the first injection. The sequences come from peripheral blood, collected in a trial of Ad26.COV2.S vaccine versus placebo. Source of these receptors: a person between 18 and 59 years old who received the Ad26.COV2.S COVID-19 vaccine or a placebo.

The chain is built from TRBV9 and TRBJ2-3; 8 nucleotides agree with TRBD2. Germline loops: CDR1 SGDLS, CDR2 YYNGEE. The CDR3 runs 14 residues. The ends lost 4 bases at V and 6 bases at J; junction bases unmatched: 7. CDR3 nucleotide sequence: TGTGCCAGCAGCCCCGGGGGGGGGAGTGATACGCAGTATTTT. Amino acids: CASSPGGGSDTQYF.

The rearrangement links TRBV6-6 to TRBJ2-1, with D hard to call. Trimming pared 2 bases from V and 6 bases from J, leaving 8 bases between. This CDR3 region has 13 residues. Germline V gene sequence: CDR1 MNHNY, CDR2 SVGAGI (reference sequence). Written as DNA, the CDR3 is TGTGCCAGCAGTTACACCGTCAGCAATGAGCAGTTCTTC. It codes for CASSYTVSNEQFF.

In DNA form, the CDR3 reads TGTGCCAGCAGCGGACTAGAGTACGAGCAGTACTTC. This translates into CASSGLEYEQYF. The chain combines TRBV5-5 with TRBJ2-7, with 7 positions matching TRBD2. Trimming cost V 4 bases and J 4 bases; bases outside gene matches: 2. Germline values: CDR1 SGHKS, CDR2 YYEKEE (reference sequence). The CDR3 covers 12 residues.

The count of this clone is one. The chain uses TRBV7-2 and TRBJ2-5; TRBD2 matches at 11 bases. The germline V gene encodes CDR1 SGHTA and CDR2 FQGNSA. V shed 4 bases, J shed 5 bases, and the junction held 3 bases outside the gene matches. The CDR3 is 14 residues long. The chain's CDR3 is CASSSGLAGETQYF. The CDR3 region has the DNA TGTGCCAGCAGCTCAGGACTAGCGGGTGAGACCCAGTACTTC.

The rearrangement links TRBV28 to TRBJ1-1; possible D gene TRBD1, 6 bases. This CDR3 is 15 amino acids long. V was pared by 5 bases and J by 6 bases, with 19 bases between. Germline values: CDR1 MDHEN, CDR2 SYDVKM. CDR3 nucleotide sequence: TGTGCCAGCAGTAACCGGGGGGCTGGAAAACCTGAAGCTTTCTTT. Its protein is CASSNRGAGKPEAFF.

The V call is TRBV27, the J call TRBJ2-2; 9 bases are shared with TRBD2. The CDR3 loop spans 15 amino acids. Trimming removed 2 bases from V and 4 bases from J; junction bases left unmatched: 2. Germline V gives CDR1 MNHEY, CDR2 SMNVEV (reference sequence). CDR3 bases: TGTGCCAGCAGTTTAACAGCGGGGGGCACCGGGGAGCTGTTTTTT. The encoded protein is CASSLTAGGTGELFF.

The genes are TRBV5-1 and TRBJ2-1; D possibly corresponds to TRBD2 (6 bases). The CDR3 extends over 15 amino acids. Germline V gene lookup returns CDR1 SGHRS and CDR2 YFSETQ. V was pared by 0 bases and J by 1 base, with 8 bases between. For the CDR3, the DNA is TGCGCCAGCAGCTTGGTTCGGGAGTCCTACAATGAGCAGTTCTTC. It yields the protein CASSLVRESYNEQFF.

This chain uses TRBV6-5 with TRBJ2-7; 9 bases map to TRBD1. Germline V gives CDR1 MNHEY, CDR2 SVGAGI. V lost 5 bases, J lost 0 bases, and 2 bases stayed unmatched. The CDR3 is made up of 14 amino acids. Here the CDR3 reads CASSRQGGSYEQYF. CDR3 nucleotide sequence: TGTGCCAGCAGTAGACAGGGGGGCTCCTACGAGCAGTACTTC.

This clone was detected once. The V and J genes are TRBV5-3 and TRBJ2-1, with TRBD2 identical over 7 bases. TRBV5-3 is an open reading frame, and its role is uncertain. CDR3 length equals 17 residues. J was trimmed by 4 bases and V by 4 bases; bases with no gene match: 14. CDR3 DNA: TGTGCCAGAAGCCTTTCCGGACTAGGCAAGTGGTACAATGAGCAGTTCTTC. Protein product: CARSLSGLGKWYNEQFF.

The chain is built from TRBV4-2 and TRBJ2-1, with D perhaps TRBD1 or TRBD2 (6 bases each). The V end lost 4 bases, the J end lost 1 base, and 17 bases lay between the germline ends. Germline lookup yields CDR1 LGHNA and CDR2 YNFKEQ. CDR3 size: 17 residues. The CDR3 sequence: CASSRRVRGDSYNEQFF. In nucleotides, the CDR3 is TGTGCCAGCAGCCGCCGGGTGAGGGGGGATTCCTACAATGAGCAGTTCTTC.

This rearrangement joins TRBV11-2 to TRBJ2-5, with D possibly TRBD1 on 5 matching bases. V was cut by 1 base and J by 2 bases, with 11 bases left in between. CDR3 length: 15 residues. Germline V lookup: CDR1 SGHAT, CDR2 FQNNGV. The CDR3 DNA reads TGTGCCAGCAGCTTAGGGACAACGAATCAAGAGACCCAGTACTTC. This translates into CASSLGTTNQETQYF.

This clone has more than one count but fewer than ten. The V gene is TRBV27, the J gene TRBJ1-6; no definite D call. The length of the CDR3 is 14 residues. V lost 6 bases, J lost 7 bases, and 13 bases lay in between. CDR1 MNHEY and CDR2 SMNVEV come from the germline V gene (reference sequence). For the CDR3, the DNA is TGTGCCAGCAGGTCGGAACAGCAAAATTCACCCCTCCACTTT. As protein: CASRSEQQNSPLHF.

The genes are TRBV29-1 and TRBJ1-2; D remains ambiguous. Germline values: CDR1 SQVTM, CDR2 ANQGSEA. The CDR3 contains 12 residues. V lost 2 bases to trimming and J lost 7 bases, with 11 bases between them. The CDR3 sequence is CSVEPTWGGYTF. In DNA, the CDR3 is TGCAGCGTTGAACCGACGTGGGGTGGCTACACCTTC. The full variable domain, in which reference TRBV29-1 and TRBJ1-2 provide the parts outside the CDR3, is SAVISQKPSRDICQRGTSLTIQCQVDSQVTMMFWYRQQPGQSLTLIATANQGSEATYESGFVIDKFPISRPNLTFSTLTVSNMSPEDSSIYLCSVEPTWGGYTFGSGTRLTVV.

The chain employs TRBV7-2 and TRBJ1-5, with D perhaps TRBD1 (5 bases). CDR1 SGHTA and CDR2 FQGNSA come from the germline V gene. The CDR3 is 14 amino acids. The germline V and J ends were trimmed by 2 bases and 4 bases, with 9 bases remaining between them. The DNA for the CDR3 is TGTGCCAGCAGCTTATTCGGGGGTAATCAGCCCCAGCATTTT. It yields the protein CASSLFGGNQPQHF.

On this clone itself: Additional DNA sequences in this sample encode the identical CDR3. This chain uses TRBV9 with TRBJ2-7, with TRBD2 matching over 13 bases. The trim removed 0 bases at V and 5 bases at J, leaving 2 bases unmatched. The CDR3 runs 15 residues. Germline-derived CDR1 and CDR2 are SGDLS and YYNGEE. The CDR3 loop is CASSVGTSGRHEQYF. DNA for the CDR3: TGTGCCAGCAGCGTAGGGACTAGCGGGAGACACGAGCAGTACTTC.

This clone appeared once. The genes are TRBV6-5 and TRBJ2-5; no reliable D call. Germline V gene data show CDR1 as MNHEY and CDR2 as SVGAGI. The V end lost 0 bases, the J end lost 5 bases, and 13 bases lay between the germline ends. There are 15 residues in the CDR3. CDR3 loop: CASSYSLRGIETQYF. The CDR3 DNA is TGTGCCAGCAGTTACTCCCTGCGTGGGATTGAGACCCAGTACTTC.

A remark on this clone: Mismatch with germline at one junction end may stem from a read error. Here the CDR3 reads CASSSQPGTLTSEEYF. The CDR3 region has the DNA TGTGCCAGCAGCTCGCAACCCGGGACATTGACAAGCGAGGAGTACTTC. The chain uses TRBV5-6 and TRBJ2-7, with a possible D match to TRBD1 (6 bases). The CDR3 has 16 amino acids. CDR1 and CDR2 from the germline V gene are SGHDT and YYEEEE. Combining the CDR3 with reference TRBV5-6 and TRBJ2-7 gives the whole variable domain DAGVTQSPTHLIKTRGQQVTLRCSPKSGHDTVSWYQQALGQGPQFIFQYYEEEERQRGNFPDRFSGHQFPNYSSELNVNALLLGDSALYLCASSSQPGTLTSEEYFGPGTRLTVT.

The V call is TRBV5-4, the J call TRBJ2-1; 10 bases match TRBD2. V lost 0 bases to trimming and J lost 9 bases; unmatched junction nucleotides: 6. CDR1 and CDR2 (germline): SGHNT, YYREEE (reference sequence). This CDR3 is built from 15 residues. The CDR3 nucleotides are TGTGCCAGCAGCTTGGCTCTAGCGGGAGACCTTGAGCAGTTCTTC. This encodes CASSLALAGDLEQFF.

This clone was observed a handful of times. The V and J genes are TRBV21-1 and TRBJ1-1; the listed D gene, TRBD1, was not tested against the DNA. TRBV21-1 is a known pseudogene. The CDR3 totals 16 residues. The CDR3: CASSNLDRGGNTEAFF. In DNA form, the CDR3 reads TGTGCCAGCAGCAACCTGGACAGGGGAGGTAACACTGAAGCTTTCTTT.

The chain employs TRBV19 and TRBJ2-5; 9 nucleotides match TRBD1. The CDR3 has 17 amino acids. Germline CDR1 reads LNHDA; CDR2 reads SQIVND (reference sequence). Unmatched junction bases numbered 8, after V lost 3 bases and J lost 0 bases. The CDR3 nucleotides are TGTGCCAGTAGTATCCGTACGGACAGGGGCTACCAAGAGACCCAGTACTTC. It yields the protein CASSIRTDRGYQETQYF.

The chain recombines TRBV29-1 with TRBJ1-2; no reliable D call. Germline V gene sequence: CDR1 SQVTM, CDR2 ANQGSEA. This CDR3 region has 13 residues. The V and J ends lost 4 bases and 3 bases respectively, with 12 bases between them. The CDR3 DNA is TGCAGCGTTGGCGGAACTAAGGACTATGGCTACACCTTC. It codes for CSVGGTKDYGYTF.

This sequence joins TRBV19 and TRBJ1-1; no firm D call. The V end lost 3 bases, the J end lost 0 bases, and 5 bases lay between the germline ends. The germline CDR1 and CDR2 sequences are LNHDA and SQIVND (reference sequence). This CDR3 contains 13 residues. The CDR3 nucleotides read TGTGCCAGTAGTATCTCGCTGAACACTGAAGCTTTCTTT. It is translated as CASSISLNTEAFF.

V usage is TRBV9 and J usage is TRBJ2-2; D call uncertain. Germline-derived CDR1 and CDR2 are SGDLS and YYNGEE. Deletions cut 0 bases from V and 5 bases from J, with 11 bases between. This CDR3 is built from 15 residues. CDR3 loop: CASSVEGLLTGELFF. The DNA of the CDR3 is TGTGCCAGCAGCGTAGAAGGCTTGCTTACCGGGGAGCTGTTTTTT.

J is TRBJ2-7 and V is TRBV6-2 or TRBV6-3; no reliable D call. CDR3 length: 16 amino acids. V lost 6 bases to trimming and J lost 0 bases, with 18 bases between them. CDR1 is MNHEY, CDR2 SVGEGT, per germline. The CDR3 reads CASSPFFARSSYEQYF. The CDR3 nucleotides read TGTGCCAGCAGCCCGTTTTTTGCGCGGAGCTCCTACGAGCAGTACTTC.

The chain links TRBV6-2 or TRBV6-3 to TRBJ1-4; 7 bases align to TRBD1. The CDR3 sequence is 17 residues long. J was trimmed by 7 bases and V by 6 bases; bases with no gene match: 17. Germline lookup yields CDR1 MNHEY and CDR2 SVGEGT. The CDR3 DNA reads TGTGCCAGCAGCCCTAGGACAGGAACCCCCTGGGGTGAAAAACTGTTTTTT. As protein: CASSPRTGTPWGEKLFF.

The chain is built from TRBV2 and TRBJ1-1; 7 bases map to TRBD1. CDR3 length equals 14 residues. Germline assignment: CDR1 SNHLY and CDR2 FYNNEI. V shed 6 bases and J 1 base; nucleotides not matched to a gene: 5. The CDR3 nucleotides are TGTGCCAGCAGGAAAGGGGGCGGGAACACTGAAGCTTTCTTT. Translating it yields CASRKGGGNTEAFF.

The V call is TRBV30, the J call TRBJ1-2; 7 bases match TRBD1. With 8 bases clipped from V and 7 bases from J, the junction kept 10 bases outside the gene matches. CDR3 length: 12 residues. The germline V gene has CDR1 GTSNPN and CDR2 SVGIG (reference sequence). The CDR3 sequence is CAAPGDSTGYTF. CDR3 coding DNA: TGTGCCGCCCCGGGGGACAGTACTGGCTACACCTTC.